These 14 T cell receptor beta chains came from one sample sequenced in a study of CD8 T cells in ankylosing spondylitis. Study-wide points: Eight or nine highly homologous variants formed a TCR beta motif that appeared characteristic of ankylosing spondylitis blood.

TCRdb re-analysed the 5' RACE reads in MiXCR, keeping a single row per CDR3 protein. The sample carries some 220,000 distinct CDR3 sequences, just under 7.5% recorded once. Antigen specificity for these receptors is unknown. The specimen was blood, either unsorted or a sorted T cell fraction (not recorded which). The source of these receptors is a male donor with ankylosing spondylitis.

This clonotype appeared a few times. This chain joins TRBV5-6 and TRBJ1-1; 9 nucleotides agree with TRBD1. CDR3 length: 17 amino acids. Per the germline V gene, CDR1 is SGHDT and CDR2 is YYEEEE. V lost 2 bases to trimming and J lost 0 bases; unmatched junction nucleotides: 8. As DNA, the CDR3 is TGTGCCAGCAGCTTCCCACAGGGGGCGATAATGAACACTGAAGCTTTCTTT. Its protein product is CASSFPQGAIMNTEAFF.

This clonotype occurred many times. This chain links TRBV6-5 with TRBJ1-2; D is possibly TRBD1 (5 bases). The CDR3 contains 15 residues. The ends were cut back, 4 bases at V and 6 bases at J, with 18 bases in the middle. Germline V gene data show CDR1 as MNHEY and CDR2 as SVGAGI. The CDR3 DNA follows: TGTGCCAGCAGTTGGAGGGCGGGGGGTTTCAATGGCTACACCTTC. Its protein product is CASSWRAGGFNGYTF.

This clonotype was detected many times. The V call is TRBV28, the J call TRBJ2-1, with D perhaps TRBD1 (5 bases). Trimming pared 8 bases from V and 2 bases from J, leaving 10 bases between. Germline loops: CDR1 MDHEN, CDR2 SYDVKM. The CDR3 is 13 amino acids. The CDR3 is CASRQSPYNEQFF. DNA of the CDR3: TGTGCCAGCCGACAGTCCCCCTACAATGAGCAGTTCTTC.

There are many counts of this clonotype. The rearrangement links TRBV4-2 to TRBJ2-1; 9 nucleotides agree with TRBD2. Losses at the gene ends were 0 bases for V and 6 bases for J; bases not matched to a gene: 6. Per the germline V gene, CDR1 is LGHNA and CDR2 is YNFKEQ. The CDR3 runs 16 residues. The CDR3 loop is CASSQDPGSGSNEQFF. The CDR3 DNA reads TGTGCCAGCAGCCAAGACCCGGGTAGCGGGAGCAATGAGCAGTTCTTC.

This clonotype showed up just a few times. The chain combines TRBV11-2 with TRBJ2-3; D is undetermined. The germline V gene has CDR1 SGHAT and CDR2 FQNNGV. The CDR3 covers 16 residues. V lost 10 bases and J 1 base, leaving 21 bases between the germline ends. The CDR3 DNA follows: TGTGCCACCTGGCTTAGATTCGGCGAGGGCACAGATACGCAGTATTTT. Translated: CATWLRFGEGTDTQYF.

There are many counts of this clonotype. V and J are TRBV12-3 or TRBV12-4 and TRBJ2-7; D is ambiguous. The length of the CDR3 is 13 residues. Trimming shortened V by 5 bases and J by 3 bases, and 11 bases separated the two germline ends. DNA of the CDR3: TGTGCCAGCAGTCAAACAAGAAACTACGAGCAGTACTTC. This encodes CASSQTRNYEQYF.

This chain's CDR3 is CASSLEGRSGELFF. The CDR3 nucleotides read TGTGCCAGCAGCCTCGAAGGGCGTAGCGGGGAGCTGTTTTTT. The V call is TRBV11-3, the J call TRBJ2-2; no firm D call. CDR3 length equals 14 residues. In germline, CDR1 is SGHNT, CDR2 YENEEA. V shed 5 bases and J shed 7 bases, with 14 bases lying between them.

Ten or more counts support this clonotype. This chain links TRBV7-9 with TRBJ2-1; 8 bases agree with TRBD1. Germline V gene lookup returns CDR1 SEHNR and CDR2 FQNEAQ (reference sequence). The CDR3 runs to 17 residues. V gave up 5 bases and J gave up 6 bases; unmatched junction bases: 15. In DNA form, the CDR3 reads TGTGCCAGCAGCCCGAGGGTGACGGACAGGGTCTCCAATGAGCAGTTCTTC. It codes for CASSPRVTDRVSNEQFF.

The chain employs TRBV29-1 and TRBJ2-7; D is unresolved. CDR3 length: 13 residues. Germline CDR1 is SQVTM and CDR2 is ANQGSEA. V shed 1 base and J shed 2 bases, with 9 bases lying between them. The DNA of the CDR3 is TGCAGCGTTGAAGCACCGGTTACCTACGAGCAGTACTTC. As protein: CSVEAPVTYEQYF.

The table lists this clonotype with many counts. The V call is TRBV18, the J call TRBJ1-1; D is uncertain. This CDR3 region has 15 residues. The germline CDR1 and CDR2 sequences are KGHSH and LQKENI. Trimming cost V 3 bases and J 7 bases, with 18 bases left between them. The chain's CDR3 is CASSPTLSSAIEAFF. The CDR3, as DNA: TGTGCCAGCTCACCGACTTTATCCTCCGCTATTGAAGCTTTCTTT.

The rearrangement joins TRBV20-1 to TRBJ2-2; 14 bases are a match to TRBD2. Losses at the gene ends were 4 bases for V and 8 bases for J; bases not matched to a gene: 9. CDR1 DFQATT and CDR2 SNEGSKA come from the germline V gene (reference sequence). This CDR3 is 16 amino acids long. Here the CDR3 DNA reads TGCAGTGCTACCACGGGACTAGCGGGAGAGGCGGGGGAGCTGTTTTTT. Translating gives CSATTGLAGEAGELFF.

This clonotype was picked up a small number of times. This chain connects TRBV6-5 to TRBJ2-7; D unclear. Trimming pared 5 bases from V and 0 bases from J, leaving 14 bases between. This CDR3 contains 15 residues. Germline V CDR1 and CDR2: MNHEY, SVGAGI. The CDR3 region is CASSNSPQHSYEQYF. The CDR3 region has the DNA TGTGCCAGCAGTAACAGCCCACAACACTCCTACGAGCAGTACTTC.

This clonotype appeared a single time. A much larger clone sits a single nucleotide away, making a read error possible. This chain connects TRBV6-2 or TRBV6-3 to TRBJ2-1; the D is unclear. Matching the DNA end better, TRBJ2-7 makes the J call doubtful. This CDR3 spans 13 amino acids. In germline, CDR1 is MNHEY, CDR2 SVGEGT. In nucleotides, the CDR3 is TGTGCCAGCAGTTACTCGAGCTCCAATGAGCAGTACTTC. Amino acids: CASSYSSSNEQYF.

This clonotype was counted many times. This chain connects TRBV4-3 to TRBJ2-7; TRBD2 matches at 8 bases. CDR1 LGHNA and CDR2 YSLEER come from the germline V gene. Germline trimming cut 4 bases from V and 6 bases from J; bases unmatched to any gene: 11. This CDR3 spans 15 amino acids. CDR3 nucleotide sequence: TGCGCCAGCAGCCTCCGACGGGGGGGGGTTTCCGAGCAGTACTTC. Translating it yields CASSLRRGGVSEQYF.